This T cell receptor beta chain was recovered during a study of blood T cell repertoires in COVID-19. Overall study: COVID-19 samples from acute and convalescent phases originated in the United States, Italy and Spain. T cells, B-cell-depleted T cells, or PBMCs supplied cDNA or gDNA.

In the 2 weeks before study entry, exposed participants met a COVID-19 case, which was PCR-confirmed or clinician-diagnosed. Authors' methods: Nucleated cell counts were estimated from reference gene primer amplification. The repertoire was sequenced with immunoSEQ multiplex PCR; TCRdb's copy has only in-frame clones and lacks some. V and J calls and clone size are copied from that table; D and trimming were computed from the DNA. The table lists approximately 150,000 clones, approximately 83% of them singletons, with over 5% in the top ten. Per germline, CDR1 SGHTA and CDR2 FQGNSA. This CDR3 region has 15 residues. The junction had 8 bases not matched to a gene; V was cut back by 2 bases and J by 5 bases.

The TCR sequence derives from a man aged 65 to 85 who had been exposed to COVID-19. Sequenced material: PBMCs or T cells enriched from blood (not recorded which). The V and J genes are TRBV7-2 and TRBJ1-2; TRBD1 matches at 7 bases. Here the CDR3 DNA reads TGTGCCAGCAGCTTATTTGGACAGGAGAATTATGGCTACACCTTC. It translates to CASSLFGQENYGYTF.